The 18 T cell receptor beta chains listed next were all sequenced from one sample in a study of T cell changes during pregnancy in multiple sclerosis. Sequencing was performed with immunoSEQ multiplex PCR; in TCRdb, only in-frame clones are kept and a portion is missing. In the table there are fewer than 80,000 clones, more than 85% of which are singletons. The sequencing used CD4+ T cells from peripheral blood mononuclear cells, collected in the third trimester of pregnancy. The receptors come from a female donor in good health, enrolled as a control in a pregnancy study.

This chain uses TRBV19 with TRBJ1-4, with D perhaps matching TRBD1 (6 bases). Trimming took 4 bases from V and 8 from J, leaving 20 bases between them. The CDR3 runs to 16 residues. In germline, CDR1 is LNHDA, CDR2 SQIVND (reference sequence). This chain's CDR3 is CASSNTGSGSGEKLFF. In nucleotides, the CDR3 is TGTGCCAGTAGTAACACAGGGTCGGGGTCTGGGGAAAAACTGTTTTTT.

The chain combines TRBV5-6 with TRBJ1-5; TRBD1 agrees at 11 bases. CDR1 and CDR2 from the germline V gene are SGHDT and YYEEEE. The ends lost 3 bases at V and 5 bases at J; junction bases unmatched: 13. The CDR3 is made up of 18 amino acids. Here the CDR3 DNA reads TGTGCCAGCAGCTCCATCGCAAGAGGACAGGGGGCCGATCAGCCCCAGCATTTT. Its protein is CASSSIARGQGADQPQHF.

The chain uses TRBV5-6 and TRBJ2-5, with TRBD1 identical over 9 bases. V shed 0 bases and J 4 bases; nucleotides not matched to a gene: 4. Germline CDR1 reads SGHDT; CDR2 reads YYEEEE. The CDR3 sequence is 15 residues long. CDR3 sequence (DNA): TGTGCCAGCAGCTTGGTGGACAGGGGTAGAGAGACCCAGTACTTC. It specifies CASSLVDRGRETQYF.

This sequence joins TRBV9 and TRBJ2-1; tentatively, D is TRBD2 (7 bases). Trimming removed 3 bases from V and 10 bases from J, with 20 bases in between. The CDR3 has 15 amino acids. Germline loops: CDR1 SGDLS, CDR2 YYNGEE. The CDR3 loop reads CASSGGGPDNLEQFF. The CDR3 nucleotides are TGTGCCAGCAGCGGCGGGGGCCCAGATAACCTAGAGCAGTTCTTC.

This clone was counted only a few times. The V call is TRBV11-3, the J call TRBJ1-1, with D hard to call. This CDR3 contains 13 residues. V was shortened by 3 bases and J by 2 bases, with 7 bases between the two germline ends. The germline gives CDR1 SGHNT, CDR2 YENEEA. The CDR3 here is CASSFSVNTEAFF. CDR3 coding DNA: TGTGCCAGCAGCTTCAGTGTAAACACTGAAGCTTTCTTT. The variable domain in full, completed from reference TRBV11-3 and TRBJ1-1, reads EAGVVQSPRYKIIEKKQPVAFWCNPISGHNTLYWYLQNLGQGPELLIRYENEEAVDDSQLPKDRFSAERLKGVDSTLKIQPAELGDSAVYLCASSFSVNTEAFFGQGTRLTVV.

The chain couples TRBV6-6 to TRBJ1-1, with no clear D. Trimming took off 3 bases at V and 0 bases at J, with 5 bases between the two ends. CDR1 is MNHNY and CDR2 is SVGAGI in the germline V gene (reference sequence). This CDR3 has 13 amino acids. The CDR3 protein is CASSYILNTEAFF. Written as DNA, the CDR3 is TGTGCCAGCAGTTATATCTTGAACACTGAAGCTTTCTTT.

This chain links TRBV4-3 with TRBJ1-2, with 7 bases identical to TRBD1. The CDR3 sequence is 14 residues long. Trimming at V came to 3 bases and at J to 4 bases, leaving 5 bases not matched to a gene. Germline CDR1 reads LGHNA; CDR2 reads YSLEER. CDR3 nucleotides: TGCGCCAGCAGCCACGAACAGGGGACCTATGGCTACACCTTC. It yields the protein CASSHEQGTYGYTF.

This clone was detected once. The chain links TRBV5-1 to TRBJ1-1; the D is unclear. Trimming stripped 4 bases from V and 5 bases from J, with 12 bases between. CDR1 and CDR2 (germline): SGHRS, YFSETQ. The CDR3 consists of 13 residues. In nucleotides, the CDR3 is TGCGCCAGCAGCCCCACTACGAGGACTGAAGCTTTCTTT. Translating it yields CASSPTTRTEAFF. Combining the CDR3 with reference TRBV5-1 and TRBJ1-1 gives the whole variable domain KAGVTQTPRYLIKTRGQQVTLSCSPISGHRSVSWYQQTPGQGLQFLFEYFSETQRNKGNFPGRFSGRQFSNSRSEMNVSTLELGDSALYLCASSPTTRTEAFFGQGTRLTVV.

V gene TRBV5-1 combines with J gene TRBJ1-1; 8 bases map to TRBD1. CDR3 length: 20 residues. From germline, CDR1 is SGHRS and CDR2 YFSETQ. With 9 bases clipped from V and 2 bases from J, the junction kept 27 bases outside the gene matches. The CDR3 region is CANALRDRSNRTKINTEAFF. CDR3 nucleotides: TGCGCCAACGCTCTCCGGGACAGGTCAAATCGTACCAAGATCAACACTGAAGCTTTCTTT.

This clone was seen a handful of times. The gene calls are TRBV6-5 and TRBJ1-1; D gene ambiguous. V lost 8 bases, J lost 6 bases, and 7 bases lay in between. Looked up from germline, CDR1 is MNHEY and CDR2 is SVGAGI. This CDR3 has 10 residues. The CDR3 protein is CASYGAEAFF. CDR3 DNA: TGTGCCAGCTACGGGGCTGAAGCTTTCTTT.

The chain couples TRBV6-5 to TRBJ1-3, with D perhaps TRBD1 (5 bases). Germline V gene sequence: CDR1 MNHEY, CDR2 SVGAGI. The V end was cut by 7 bases, the J end by 0 bases, with 13 bases between. The CDR3 length is 15 residues. The CDR3 region is CASTPGLPSGNTIYF. As DNA, the CDR3 is TGTGCCAGCACCCCGGGACTCCCCTCTGGAAACACCATATATTTT.

The table lists this clone with a count of one. The genes are TRBV11-2 and TRBJ1-5; unclear D gene. The CDR3 sequence is 13 residues long. Trimming cost V 6 bases and J 6 bases, with 12 bases left between them. The germline CDR1 and CDR2 sequences are SGHAT and FQNNGV. CDR3: CASSWEIGQPQHF. CDR3 DNA sequence: TGTGCCAGCAGTTGGGAGATTGGTCAGCCCCAGCATTTT. The full variable domain, rest sourced from reference TRBV11-2 and TRBJ1-5, is EAGVAQSPRYKIIEKRQSVAFWCNPISGHATLYWYQQILGQGPKLLIQFQNNGVVDDSQLPKDRFSAERLKGVDSTLKIQPAKLEDSAVYLCASSWEIGQPQHFGDGTRLSIL.

This clone was detected only a few times. The rearrangement joins TRBV10-3 to TRBJ1-2; a possible D gene is TRBD1 (6 bases). The CDR3 has 14 amino acids. Germline V gene lookup returns CDR1 ENHRY and CDR2 SYGVKD. V was pared by 5 bases and J by 9 bases, with 19 bases between. Written as DNA, the CDR3 is TGTGCCATCAGTTCCGGGACACGCACTCTCAGCTACACCTTC. As protein: CAISSGTRTLSYTF.

V usage is TRBV25-1 and J usage is TRBJ1-1; possibly TRBD1 for D (6 bases). Germline V gene sequence: CDR1 MGHDK, CDR2 SYGVNS. V lost 4 bases and J 2 bases, leaving 8 bases between the germline ends. There are 13 residues in the CDR3. Here the CDR3 reads CASSVTGNTEAFF. The CDR3 DNA sequence: TGTGCCAGCAGTGTGACAGGTAACACTGAAGCTTTCTTT.

This sequence joins TRBV5-1 and TRBJ2-7; TRBD1 agrees at 7 bases. This CDR3 is built from 14 residues. Germline CDR1 reads SGHRS; CDR2 reads YFSETQ. Germline trimming cut 4 bases from V and 2 bases from J; bases unmatched to any gene: 6. The CDR3 is CASSILGGTYEQYF. CDR3 DNA: TGCGCCAGCAGCATACTAGGGGGCACCTACGAGCAGTACTTC. Drawing the rest from reference TRBV5-1 and TRBJ2-7, the complete variable domain is KAGVTQTPRYLIKTRGQQVTLSCSPISGHRSVSWYQQTPGQGLQFLFEYFSETQRNKGNFPGRFSGRQFSNSRSEMNVSTLELGDSALYLCASSILGGTYEQYFGPGTRLTVT.

The chain carries TRBV7-3 and TRBJ2-5; D not certain. CDR3 length: 13 residues. The germline CDR1 and CDR2 sequences are SGHTA and FQGTGA. V lost 0 bases and J 2 bases, leaving 4 bases between the germline ends. The CDR3 bases are TGTGCCAGCAGCTTAACGCAGCAAGAGACCCAGTACTTC. It codes for CASSLTQQETQYF. Based on the CDR3 plus reference TRBV7-3 and TRBJ2-5, the full variable domain is GAGVSQTPSNKVTEKGKYVELRCDPISGHTALYWYRQSLGQGPEFLIYFQGTGAADDSGLPNDRFFAVRPEGSVSTLKIQRTERGDSAVYLCASSLTQQETQYFGPGTRLLVL.

V gene TRBV7-2 combines with J gene TRBJ2-2; maybe TRBD1 (5 bases). CDR3 length equals 16 residues. Trimming removed 5 bases from V and 0 bases from J, with 13 bases in between. The germline V gene encodes CDR1 SGHTA and CDR2 FQGNSA. CDR3 amino acids: CASSNNQGSNTGELFF. In nucleotides, the CDR3 is TGTGCCAGCAGCAACAATCAGGGATCGAACACCGGGGAGCTGTTTTTT. Looking up the rest from reference TRBV7-2 and TRBJ2-2 gives the full variable domain: GAGVSQSPSNKVTEKGKDVELRCDPISGHTALYWYRQSLGQGLEFLIYFQGNSAPDKSGLPSDRFSAERTGGSVSTLTIQRTQQEDSAVYLCASSNNQGSNTGELFFGEGSRLTVL.

This clone was seen only a few times. The gene calls are TRBV5-5 and TRBJ1-1, with D hard to call. The CDR3 extends over 13 amino acids. In germline, CDR1 is SGHKS, CDR2 YYEKEE (reference sequence). Trimming stripped 4 bases from V and 1 base from J, with 8 bases between. The CDR3 protein is CASSVDWNTEAFF. The CDR3 DNA follows: TGTGCCAGCAGCGTGGACTGGAACACTGAAGCTTTCTTT.